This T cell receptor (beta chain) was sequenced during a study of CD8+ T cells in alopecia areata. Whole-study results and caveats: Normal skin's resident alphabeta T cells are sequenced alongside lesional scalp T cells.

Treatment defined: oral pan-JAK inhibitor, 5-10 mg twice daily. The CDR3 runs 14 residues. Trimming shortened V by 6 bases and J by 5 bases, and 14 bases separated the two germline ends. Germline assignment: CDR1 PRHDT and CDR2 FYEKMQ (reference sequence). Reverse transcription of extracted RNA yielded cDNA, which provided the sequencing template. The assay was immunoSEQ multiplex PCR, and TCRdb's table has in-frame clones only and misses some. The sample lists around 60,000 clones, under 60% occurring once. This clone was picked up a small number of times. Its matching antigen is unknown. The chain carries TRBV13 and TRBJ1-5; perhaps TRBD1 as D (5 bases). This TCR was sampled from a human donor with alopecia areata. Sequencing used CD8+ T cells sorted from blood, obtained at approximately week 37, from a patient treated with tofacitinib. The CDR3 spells CASSAGDSHQPQHF. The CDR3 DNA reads TGTGCCAGCAGTGCGGGGGATTCTCATCAGCCCCAGCATTTT.